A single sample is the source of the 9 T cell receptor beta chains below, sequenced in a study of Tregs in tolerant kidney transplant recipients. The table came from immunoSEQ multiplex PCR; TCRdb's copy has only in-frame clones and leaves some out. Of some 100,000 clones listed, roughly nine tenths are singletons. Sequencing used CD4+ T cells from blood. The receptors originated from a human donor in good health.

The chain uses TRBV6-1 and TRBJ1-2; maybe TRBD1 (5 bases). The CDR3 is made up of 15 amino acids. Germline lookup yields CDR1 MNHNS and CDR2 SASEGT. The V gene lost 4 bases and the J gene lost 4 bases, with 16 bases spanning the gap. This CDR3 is CASSGDREAVYGYTF. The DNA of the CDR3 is TGTGCCAGCAGTGGGGACCGCGAAGCAGTCTATGGCTACACCTTC.

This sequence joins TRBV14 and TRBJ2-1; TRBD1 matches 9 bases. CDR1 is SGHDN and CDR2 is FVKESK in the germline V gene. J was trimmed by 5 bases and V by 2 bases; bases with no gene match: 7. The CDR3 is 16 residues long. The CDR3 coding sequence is TGTGCCAGCAGCCAAAAAAGAGGGACAGGGAACAATGAGCAGTTCTTC. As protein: CASSQKRGTGNNEQFF.

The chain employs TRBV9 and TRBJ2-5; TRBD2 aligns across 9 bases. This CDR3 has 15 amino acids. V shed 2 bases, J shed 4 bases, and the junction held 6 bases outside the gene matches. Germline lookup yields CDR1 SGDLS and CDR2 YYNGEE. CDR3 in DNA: TGTGCCAGCAGCGTTACTAGCGGGCCGCCAGAGACCCAGTACTTC. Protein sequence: CASSVTSGPPETQYF.

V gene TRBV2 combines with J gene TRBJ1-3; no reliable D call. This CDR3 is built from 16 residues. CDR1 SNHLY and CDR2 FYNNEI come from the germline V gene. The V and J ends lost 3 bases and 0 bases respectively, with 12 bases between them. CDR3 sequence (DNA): TGTGCCAGCAGTGAGCTAAGTATCCGCTCTGGAAACACCATATATTTT. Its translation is CASSELSIRSGNTIYF.

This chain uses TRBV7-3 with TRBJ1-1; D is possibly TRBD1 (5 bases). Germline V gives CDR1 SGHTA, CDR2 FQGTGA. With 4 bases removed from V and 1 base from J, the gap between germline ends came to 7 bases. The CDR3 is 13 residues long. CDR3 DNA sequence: TGTGCCAGCAGCTGGACATCGAACACTGAAGCTTTCTTT. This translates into CASSWTSNTEAFF.

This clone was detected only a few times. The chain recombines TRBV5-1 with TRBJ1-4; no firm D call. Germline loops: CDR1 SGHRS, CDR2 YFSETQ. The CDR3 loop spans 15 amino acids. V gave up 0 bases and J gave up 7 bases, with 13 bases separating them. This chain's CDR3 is CASSLGGKSGEKLFF. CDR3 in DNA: TGCGCCAGCAGCTTGGGCGGGAAGTCGGGTGAAAAACTGTTTTTT.

CDR3 residues: CASSVATAGNTIYF. The DNA of the CDR3 is TGTGCCAGCAGCGTCGCGACAGCCGGAAACACCATATATTTT. The V and J genes are TRBV9 and TRBJ1-3; a weak D match, TRBD1 (5 bases). CDR1 and CDR2 from the germline V gene are SGDLS and YYNGEE. The CDR3 loop spans 14 amino acids. V was trimmed by 2 bases and J by 4 bases, leaving 10 bases between them.

In DNA form, the CDR3 reads TGTGCCAGCAGATTTGGCTCCCTGAACACTGAAGCTTTCTTT. Its translation: CASRFGSLNTEAFF. V is TRBV6-6 and J is TRBJ1-1; D uncertain. The CDR3 sequence is 14 residues long. Trimming removed 6 bases at V and 0 bases at J, with 11 bases between. Germline V gene data show CDR1 as MNHNY and CDR2 as SVGAGI (reference sequence).

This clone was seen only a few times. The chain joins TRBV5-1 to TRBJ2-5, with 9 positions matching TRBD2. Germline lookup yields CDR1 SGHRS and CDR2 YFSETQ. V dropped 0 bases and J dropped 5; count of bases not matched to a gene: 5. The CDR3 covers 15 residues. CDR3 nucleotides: TGCGCCAGCAGCTTGGCGGCGGGGGGGCCGGAGACCCAGTACTTC. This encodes CASSLAAGGPETQYF.